This TCR beta chain was observed in a study of blood T cell repertoires in COVID-19. Across the study: Researchers got acute and convalescent COVID-19 samples from the United States, Italy and Spain. PBMCs, B-cell-depleted T cells, or T cells were the source of the cDNA or gDNA that made up the material.

TCRdb's table, derived via immunoSEQ multiplex PCR, lists solely in-frame clones and lacks some. The profile shows 150,000 to 200,000 clones, nearly 90% of them singletons. V was pared by 7 bases and J by 4 bases, with 10 bases of the junction left unmatched. CDR1 and CDR2 (germline): SGHTA, FQGNSA. CDR3 length: 16 amino acids. The chain has TRBV7-2 and TRBJ2-5, with 12 bases matching TRBD2. Source material: peripheral blood. The receptor's source is a man between 18 and 29 years old who had recovered from COVID-19. The CDR3 spells CASNRLAGANRETQYF. The CDR3 nucleotides are TGTGCCAGCAATCGACTAGCGGGAGCCAATCGAGAGACCCAGTACTTC.